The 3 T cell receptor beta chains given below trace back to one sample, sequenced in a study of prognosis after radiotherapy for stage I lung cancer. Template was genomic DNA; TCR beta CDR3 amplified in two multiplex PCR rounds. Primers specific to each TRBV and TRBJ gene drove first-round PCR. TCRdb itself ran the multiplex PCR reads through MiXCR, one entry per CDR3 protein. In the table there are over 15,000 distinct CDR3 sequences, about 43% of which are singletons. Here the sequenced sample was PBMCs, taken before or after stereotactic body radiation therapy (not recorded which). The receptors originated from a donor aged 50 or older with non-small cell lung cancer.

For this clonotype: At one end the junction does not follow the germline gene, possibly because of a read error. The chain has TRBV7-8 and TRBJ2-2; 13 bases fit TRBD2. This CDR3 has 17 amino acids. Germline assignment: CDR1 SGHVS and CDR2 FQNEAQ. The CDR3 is CASSGTSGTLYTVELFF. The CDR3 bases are TGTGCCAGCAGCGGGACTAGCGGGACTCTTTACACCGTGGAGCTGTTTTTT.

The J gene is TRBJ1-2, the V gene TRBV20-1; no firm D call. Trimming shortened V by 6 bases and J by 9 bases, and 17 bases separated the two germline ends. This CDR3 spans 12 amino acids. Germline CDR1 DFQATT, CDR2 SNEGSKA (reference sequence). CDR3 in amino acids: CSAEEDGSSYTF. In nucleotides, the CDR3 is TGCAGTGCCGAGGAGGACGGATCGAGCTACACCTTC.

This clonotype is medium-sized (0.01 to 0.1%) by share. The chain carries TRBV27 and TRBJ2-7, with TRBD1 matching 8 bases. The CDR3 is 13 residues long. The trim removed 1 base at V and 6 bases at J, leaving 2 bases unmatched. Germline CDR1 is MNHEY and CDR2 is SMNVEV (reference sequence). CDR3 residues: CASSLWTGFEQYF. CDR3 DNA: TGTGCCAGCAGTTTATGGACAGGGTTCGAGCAGTACTTC.